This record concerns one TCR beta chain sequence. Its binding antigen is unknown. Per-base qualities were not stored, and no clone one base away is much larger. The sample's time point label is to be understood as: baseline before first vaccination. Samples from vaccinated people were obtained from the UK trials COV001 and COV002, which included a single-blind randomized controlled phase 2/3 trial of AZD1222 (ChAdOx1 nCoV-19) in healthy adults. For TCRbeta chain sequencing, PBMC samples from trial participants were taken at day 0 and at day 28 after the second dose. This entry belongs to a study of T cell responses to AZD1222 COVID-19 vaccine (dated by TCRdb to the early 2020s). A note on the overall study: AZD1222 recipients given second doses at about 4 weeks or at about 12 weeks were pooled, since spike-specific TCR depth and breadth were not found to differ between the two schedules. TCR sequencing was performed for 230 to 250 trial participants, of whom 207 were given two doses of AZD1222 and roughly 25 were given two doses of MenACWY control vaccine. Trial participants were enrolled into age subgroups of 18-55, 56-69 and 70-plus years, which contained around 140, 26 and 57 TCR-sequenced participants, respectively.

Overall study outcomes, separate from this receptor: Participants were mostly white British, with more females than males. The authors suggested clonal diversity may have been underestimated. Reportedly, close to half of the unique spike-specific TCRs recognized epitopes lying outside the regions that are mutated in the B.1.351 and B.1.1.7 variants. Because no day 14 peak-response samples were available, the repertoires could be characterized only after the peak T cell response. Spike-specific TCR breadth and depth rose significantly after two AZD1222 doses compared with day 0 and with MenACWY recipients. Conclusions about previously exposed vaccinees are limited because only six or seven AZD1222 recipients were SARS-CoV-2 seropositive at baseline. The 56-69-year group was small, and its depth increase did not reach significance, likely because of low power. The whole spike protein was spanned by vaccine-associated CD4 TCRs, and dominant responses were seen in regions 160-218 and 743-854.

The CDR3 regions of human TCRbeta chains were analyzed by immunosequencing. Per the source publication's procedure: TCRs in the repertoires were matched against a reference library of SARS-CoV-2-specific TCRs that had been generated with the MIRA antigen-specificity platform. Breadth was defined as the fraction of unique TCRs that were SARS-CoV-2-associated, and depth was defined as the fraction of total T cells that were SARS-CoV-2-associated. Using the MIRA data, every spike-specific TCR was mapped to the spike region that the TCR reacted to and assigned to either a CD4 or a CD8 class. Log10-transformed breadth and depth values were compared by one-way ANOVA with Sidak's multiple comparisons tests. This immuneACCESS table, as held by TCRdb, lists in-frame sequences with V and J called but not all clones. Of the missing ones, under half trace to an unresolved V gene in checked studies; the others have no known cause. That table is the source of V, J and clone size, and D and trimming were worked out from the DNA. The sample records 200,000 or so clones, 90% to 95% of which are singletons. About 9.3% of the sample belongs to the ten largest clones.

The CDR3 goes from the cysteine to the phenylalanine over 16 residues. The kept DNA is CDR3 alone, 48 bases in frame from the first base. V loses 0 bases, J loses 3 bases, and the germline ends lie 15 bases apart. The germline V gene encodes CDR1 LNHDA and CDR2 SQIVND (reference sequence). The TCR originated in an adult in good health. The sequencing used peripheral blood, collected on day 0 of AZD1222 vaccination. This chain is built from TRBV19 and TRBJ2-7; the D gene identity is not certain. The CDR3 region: CASSIDSSVVGYEQYF. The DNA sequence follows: TGTGCCAGTAGTATAGATTCGTCGGTCGTCGGCTACGAGCAGTACTTC. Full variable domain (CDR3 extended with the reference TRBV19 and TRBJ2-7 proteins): DGGITQSPKYLFRKEGQNVTLSCEQNLNHDAMYWYRQDPGQGLRLIYYSQIVNDFQKGDIAEGYSVSREKKESFPLTVTSAQKNPTAFYLCASSIDSSVVGYEQYFGPGTRLTVT.